This T cell receptor (beta chain) was identified during a study of T cells after yellow fever vaccination. Study results and caveats: Booster sampling recovered most clones from primary vaccination (around 96% CD4, 80% to 90% CD8). By day 5 rather than day 15, the secondary response had peaked, though it was weaker. Overall, a small share of clonotypes was seen in both CD4 and CD8 compartments.

This clonotype appeared a few times. Antigen: not known. Universal primer sites and UMIs were introduced during 5'RACE template-switching synthesis of TCR cDNA. MiXCR was run by TCRdb on the 5' RACE reads, yielding one entry per CDR3 protein. The top ten hold about 17% of the sample, which has 360,000 or so distinct CDR3 sequences, around a tenth seen once. This CDR3 has 14 residues. The sequenced sample was PBMCs, obtained on the day of the first yellow fever vaccination. The J gene is TRBJ2-3, the V gene TRBV21-1; TRBD1, the D gene given by the table, was not confirmed from the DNA. TRBV21-1 has pseudogene status. This receptor was identified in a man aged 18 to 30 who received the YFV17D yellow fever vaccine. CDR3 sequence: CASVGTGVEDTQYF. CDR3 in DNA: TGTGCCAGCGTCGGGACAGGGGTAGAAGATACGCAGTATTTT.